These 2 T cell receptor beta chains originate from one sample sequenced in a study of T cells in women clearing cervical HPV infection (dated by TCRdb to about 2018). Library prep was done by the immunoSEQ multiplex PCR assay. The table comes from immuneACCESS by way of TCRdb, which keeps in-frame sequences with V and J called. Part of the clones is missing from these tables; in studies checked, under half for an unresolved V gene and the rest for unknown reasons. This sample's records show approximately 30,000 clones. Of the sample, about 3.5% falls within the top ten clones. The specimen was blood buffy coat. These receptors all come from a woman between 18 and 69 years old with a cervical HPV16 infection that either progressed to CIN3+ or cleared (not recorded which).

Turning to this clone: The read ends 3 residues before the CDR3 terminus; that terminus is restored from the germline J gene. The gene calls are TRBV11-2 and TRBJ2-3; D is ambiguous. V was pared by 1 base and J by 4 bases, with 6 bases between. In germline, CDR1 is SGHAT, CDR2 FQNNGV. The CDR3 runs to 13 residues. The sequenced part of the CDR3 DNA is TGTGCCAGCAGCTTAGTGGCCCCAGATACG. As protein: CASSLVAPDT. The full-length CDR3 reads as CASSLVAPDTQYF. The full variable domain, rest sourced from reference TRBV11-2 and TRBJ2-3, is EAGVAQSPRYKIIEKRQSVAFWCNPISGHATLYWYQQILGQGPKLLIQFQNNGVVDDSQLPKDRFSAERLKGVDSTLKIQPAKLEDSAVYLCASSLVAPDTQYFGPGTRLTVL.

A word on this clone: The read halts 3 residues ahead of the CDR3 end, with the missing end drawn from the germline J gene. The chain recombines TRBV19 with TRBJ1-2; 8 bases are a match to TRBD1. CDR1 and CDR2 (germline): LNHDA, SQIVND (reference sequence). V was clipped by 6 bases and J by 4 bases; unmatched bases: 4. This CDR3 comprises 13 residues. The CDR3 region is CASRQGGVYGYTF. CDR3 DNA, as far as it was read: TGTGCCAGTAGACAGGGGGGCGTCTATGGC.